This T cell receptor (beta chain) comes out of a study of T cell clonality in common variable immunodeficiency. Notes on the study in general: Compared with healthy controls, CVID subjects showed increased TCRbeta clonality, mostly in about a third.

Assay: immunoSEQ multiplex PCR; the TCRdb copy retains only in-frame clones and omits some. The sample yields 45,000 to 55,000 clones, without any singletons. The CDR3 length is 15 residues. Germline lookup yields CDR1 DFQATT and CDR2 SNEGSKA (reference sequence). With V trimmed by 6 bases and J by 5 bases, 8 bases remained unmatched. Both groups were predominantly of Caucasian heritage. Concerning this clone: The antigen is undetermined. The read terminates 3 residues before the CDR3 end, so the remaining end is supplied by the germline J gene.

The sequenced sample was peripheral blood mononuclear cells. The chain joins TRBV20-1 to TRBJ2-1; 12 bases are shared with TRBD2. The clonotype originates from a person aged 18 to 69 in good health. CDR3 bases read: TGCAGTGCCCCTAGGACTAGCGGGGCACACAATGAG. It codes for CSAPRTSGAHNE. The full CDR3 sequence reads CSAPRTSGAHNEQFF.